This record concerns one TCR beta chain sequence. This sample also contains other DNA sequences that code for the same CDR3. This sample is part of a study of T cell changes during pregnancy in multiple sclerosis. Libraries were prepared by immunoSEQ multiplex PCR; TCRdb keeps only in-frame clonotypes and omits some of them. The sample yields more than 60,000 clones, roughly 91% seen once. This clonotype was sampled from a female donor in good health, enrolled as a control in a pregnancy study. The sample consisted of CD4+ T cells from peripheral blood mononuclear cells, taken in the third trimester of pregnancy.

In DNA form, the CDR3 reads TGCGCCAGCAGCTTAACTTCCTACGAGCAGTACTTC. Its translation is CASSLTSYEQYF. The J gene is TRBJ2-7, the V gene TRBV5-1; unclear D gene. From germline, CDR1 is SGHRS and CDR2 YFSETQ. The CDR3 is made up of 12 amino acids. V was trimmed by 2 bases and J by 1 base, leaving 4 bases between them.